This TCR beta chain was retrieved from a study of blood T cell repertoires in COVID-19. V was clipped by 1 base and J by 6 bases; unmatched bases: 5. The CDR3 is 16 residues long. Germline V CDR1 and CDR2: MGHDK, SYGVNS. In the authors' methods: Amplification from reference gene primers served as the basis for estimated nucleated cell counts. Using immunoSEQ multiplex PCR, the repertoire was profiled, and TCRdb retains in-frame clones only, with some absent. V and J calls and clone size come straight from that table; D and trimming were deduced from the DNA. Counted here are about 190,000 clones, roughly 90% occurring once; the ten biggest clones make up around 0.53%.

The TCR was taken from a man aged 45-65 years with acute or convalescent COVID-19. This rearrangement joins TRBV25-1 to TRBJ2-2, with 10 bases identical to TRBD2. The sample taken for sequencing was peripheral blood. CDR3 DNA: TGTGCCAGCAGTGAATTTAGCGGGAGGCGGTCCGGGGAGCTGTTTTTT. Residues: CASSEFSGRRSGELFF.